Described below is a single T cell receptor (beta chain) sequence and its context. There are 15 residues in the CDR3. V lost 0 bases, J lost 3 bases, and 4 bases stayed unmatched. Germline values: CDR1 SGDLS, CDR2 YYNGEE. The donors, healthy adults who were HIV-negative, had experienced no recent acute infections or vaccinations. This sample is drawn from a study of shared clonotypes between healthy human individuals. Using immunoSEQ multiplex PCR, the repertoire was profiled, and TCRdb retains in-frame clones only, with some absent. The data hold about 2.5 million clones, with under 95% observed a single time.

The sequence was collected from a man younger than 35 in good health. Some clones in this sample may be carry-over from other donors' samples. The chain carries TRBV9 and TRBJ2-5; 8 nucleotides agree with TRBD1. The sequencing input was naive CD4+ T cells from PBMCs. Subset meaning: CD45RA+ positively selected. Here the CDR3 DNA reads TGTGCCAGCAGCGTAGTGGACAGGGCCGAAGAGACCCAGTACTTC. It translates to CASSVVDRAEETQYF.